This T cell receptor beta chain derives from a study of T-cell memory formation after mild COVID-19. This clonotype was picked up a small number of times. What it binds is unknown. Each CDR3 protein is one row after TCRdb ran MiXCR on the 5' RACE reads. The repertoire holds about 430,000 distinct CDR3 sequences, more than 15% seen once, with roughly 21% in the top ten. General study points: Prior to infection, memory already included some responding clones, suggesting cross-reactive memory joined.

The sequenced sample was PBMCs or a T cell subset sorted from them (not recorded which). This sequence originates from a man between 18 and 35 years old who had mild COVID-19 (a few samples of this study predate the infection). Cell type and time point are not known.

The CDR3 nucleotides are TGTGCCAGCAGCTCACAACCCGATGGAGCGGGTTACAATGAGCAGTTCTTC. Its protein is CASSSQPDGAGYNEQFF. The chain combines TRBV7-6 with TRBJ2-1; TRBD2 might be the D (6 bases). This CDR3 spans 17 amino acids. Trimming removed 4 bases from V and 4 bases from J, with 20 bases in between. In germline, CDR1 is SGHVS, CDR2 FNYEAQ. The full variable domain, in which reference TRBV7-6 and TRBJ2-1 provide the parts outside the CDR3, is GAGVSQSPRYKVTKRGQDVALRCDPISGHVSLYWYRQALGQGPEFLTYFNYEAQQDKSGLPNDRFSAERPEGSISTLTIQRTEQRDSAMYRCASSSQPDGAGYNEQFFGPGTRLTVL.